This record covers a single TCR beta chain. This sample stems from a study of cytomegalovirus exposure and HLA in healthy donors. In the PCR, 60 Vbeta and 13 Jbeta primers were used. Libraries were prepared by immunoSEQ multiplex PCR; TCRdb keeps only in-frame clonotypes and omits some of them. The data contain approximately 65,000 clones, 60% to 80% of them seen just once; the ten biggest clones take up about a sixth. The germline gives CDR1 WSHSY, CDR2 SAAADI. Trimming took off 4 bases at V and 4 bases at J, with 14 bases between the two ends. The CDR3 loop spans 14 amino acids. V is TRBV10-2 and J is TRBJ2-7, with D maybe TRBD2 (6 bases). Sequences were obtained from PBMCs. This sequence was found in a man aged 40-50 years in good health and CMV-seropositive. CDR3 DNA: TGCGCCAGCAGTGCGCCGGGACTCCGATACGAGCAGTACTTC. Translation: CASSAPGLRYEQYF.